This is a list of T cell receptor beta chains from one sample in a study of CD8 T cells in Susac syndrome. TCRdb redid the calling of the immunoSEQ multiplex PCR reads with MiXCR, one entry per CDR3 protein. Among about 200,000 distinct CDR3 sequences, 92% were seen once, and the ten largest hold around 0.15%. Sequencing was done on a sample of CD8+ T cells from PBMCs. These receptors were collected from a human donor with multiple sclerosis. Each CDR3 is given with its conserved first and last residue. Fields, in order: V gene, clone size, J gene, D gene, CDR3 DNA, CDR3 protein. A D gene is named only where the DNA matches it firmly. The size entry is marked missing in some rows and otherwise reads once, few, many or a size class.

>TRBV2|-|TRBJ2-7|-
TGTGCCAGCATCGCGGGTAACTCGCTCTACGAGCAGTACTTC
CASIAGNSLYEQYF
>TRBV7-3|-|TRBJ1-2|-
TGTGCCAGCAGCTTAGGGGAAGGAGCTAACTATGGCTACACCTTC
CASSLGEGANYGYTF
>TRBV24-1|-|TRBJ1-1|-
TGTGCCACCAGTGACCCCCAGGGTACTGAAGCTTTCTTT
CATSDPQGTEAFF
>TRBV28|-|TRBJ2-3|TRBD2
TGTGCCAGCAGTTTACTAGCGGGAAAGAGTCGCACAGATACGCAGTATTTT
CASSLLAGKSRTDTQYF
>TRBV7-9|-|TRBJ2-7|-
TGTGCCAGCAGCTTACCCGGGGCCTACGAGCAGTACTTC
CASSLPGAYEQYF
>TRBV29-1|-|TRBJ1-2|-
TGCAGCGTGCCGAACTCCTATGGCTACACCTTC
CSVPNSYGYTF
>TRBV7-2|-|TRBJ2-7|TRBD1
TGTGCCAGCAGCCATACAGGGGACGAGCAGTACTTC
CASSHTGDEQYF
>TRBV2|-|TRBJ1-1|-
TGTGCCAGGGGGTTAACGAACACTGAAGCTTTCTTT
CARGLTNTEAFF
>TRBV5-4|-|TRBJ2-7|-
TGTGCCAGCAGCGTATTCACCTACGAGCAGTACTTC
CASSVFTYEQYF
>TRBV21-1|-|TRBJ2-5|-
TGTGCCAGCAGCCCGTTGGGCGGGGGGGCCGTCTTAGAGACCCAGTACTTC
CASSPLGGGAVLETQYF
>TRBV14|-|TRBJ1-2|-
TGTGCCAGCAGCCAAGACGCGGGAGGGGCATGGGGCTACACCTTC
CASSQDAGGAWGYTF
>TRBV27|once|TRBJ2-1|TRBD2
TGTGCCAGCAGTTCCGGACTAGCGGGGACGAGAGAGCAGTTCTTC
CASSSGLAGTREQFF
>TRBV9|-|TRBJ1-1|TRBD1
TGTGCCAGCAGCGTCACCGGGACAGGGTCAACTGAAGCTTTCTTT
CASSVTGTGSTEAFF
>TRBV30|-|TRBJ2-1|-
TGTGCCTGGGTCGGGGCAGAGCAGTTCTTC
CAWVGAEQFF
>TRBV20-1|-|TRBJ2-1|-
TGCAGTGCTAGAGATCTGCCCCCGGAGCAGTTCTTC
CSARDLPPEQFF
>TRBV7-9|-|TRBJ2-5|-
TGTGCCAGCAGCCCAAGAACAAGTAAACTTGAGACCCAGTACTTC
CASSPRTSKLETQYF
>TRBV12-3/TRBV12-4|-|TRBJ2-3|-
TGTGCCAGCAGTCCTCGGGGAACCCACACAGATACGCAGTATTTT
CASSPRGTHTDTQYF
>TRBV28|-|TRBJ1-4|TRBD1
TGTGCCACCACCGGGACAGATTTCGGCGTTGAAAAACTGTTTTTT
CATTGTDFGVEKLFF
>TRBV7-9|-|TRBJ2-7|TRBD1
TGTGCCAGCAGCCCCCAGGACAGGGGGGACCACGAGCAGTACTTC
CASSPQDRGDHEQYF
>TRBV2|-|TRBJ2-7|TRBD2
TGTGCCAGCCTGACTAGCGGGAGCTCCTACGAGCAGTACTTC
CASLTSGSSYEQYF